This TCR beta chain was identified during a study of T-cell memory formation after mild COVID-19. The table lists this clonotype with many counts. Its antigen is currently unknown. Trimming at V came to 5 bases and at J to 7 bases, leaving 2 bases not matched to a gene. The CDR3 has 12 residues. Germline V gene lookup returns CDR1 ENHRY and CDR2 SYGVKD. 5'RACE primed at constant segments yielded TCR alpha and TCR beta cDNA libraries bearing sample barcodes and UMIs. TCRdb itself ran the 5' RACE reads through MiXCR, one entry per CDR3 protein. In the table there are around 470,000 distinct CDR3 sequences, over 15% of which are singletons. Study findings and constraints: Largely, contracting CD4+ clones fell within CM and EM, and contracting CD8+ clones within EMRA. Cross-reactive memory seemingly joined, as some responding clones were found in pre-infection memory.

This rearrangement joins TRBV10-3 to TRBJ1-2; 9 positions match TRBD1. The origin of this receptor is an adult woman who had mild COVID-19 (a few samples of this study predate the infection). Cell type and time point are not known. The sample comprised PBMCs or a T cell subset sorted from them (not recorded which). In DNA, the CDR3 is TGTGCCATCAGTCAGGACAGGGGTGGCTACACCTTC. Residues: CAISQDRGGYTF.